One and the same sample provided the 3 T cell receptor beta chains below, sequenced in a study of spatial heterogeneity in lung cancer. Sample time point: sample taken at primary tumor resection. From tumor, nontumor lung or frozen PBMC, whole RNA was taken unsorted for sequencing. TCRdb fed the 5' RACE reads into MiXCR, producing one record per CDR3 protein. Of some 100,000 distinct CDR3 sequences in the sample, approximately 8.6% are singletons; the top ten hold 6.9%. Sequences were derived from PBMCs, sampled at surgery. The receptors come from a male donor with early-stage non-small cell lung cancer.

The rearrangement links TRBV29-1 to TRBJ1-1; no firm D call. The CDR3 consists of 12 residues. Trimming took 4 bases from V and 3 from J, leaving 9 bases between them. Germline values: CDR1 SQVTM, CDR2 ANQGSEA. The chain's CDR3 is CSVAAGYTEAFF. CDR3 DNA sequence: TGCAGCGTTGCGGCCGGGTACACTGAAGCTTTCTTT.

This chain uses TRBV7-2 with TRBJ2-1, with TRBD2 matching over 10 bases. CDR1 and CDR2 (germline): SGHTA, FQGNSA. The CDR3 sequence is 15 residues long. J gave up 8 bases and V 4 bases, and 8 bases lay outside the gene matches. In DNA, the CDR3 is TGTGCCAGCAGCTCGCTGGTAGCGGGAGGACATGAGCAGTTCTTC. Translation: CASSSLVAGGHEQFF.

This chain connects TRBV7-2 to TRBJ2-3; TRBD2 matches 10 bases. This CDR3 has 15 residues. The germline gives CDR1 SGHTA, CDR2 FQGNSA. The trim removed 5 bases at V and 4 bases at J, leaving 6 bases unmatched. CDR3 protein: CASSLQRGGADTQYF. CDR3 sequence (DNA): TGTGCCAGCAGCCTGCAGCGGGGGGGCGCAGATACGCAGTATTTT.